The 16 T cell receptor beta chains in this list originate from one sample, sequenced in a study of T cell responses to AZD1222 COVID-19 vaccine listed by TCRdb under 2021. The time point label of this sample denotes: about 28 days (+/-7) after the second vaccine dose. Libraries were prepared through the immunoSEQ multiplex PCR assay. This is the immuneACCESS table as TCRdb keeps it, with only in-frame sequences that have V and J called. A part of the clones is gone; compared with another copy, unresolved V genes explain less than half, and the rest is unexplained. The sample table shows 150,000 to 200,000 clones, and about 94% are seen once. Approximately 1% of the sample is in the top ten clones. Sequencing used peripheral blood, obtained 28 days after the second AZD1222 dose. These receptors all come from an adult who received the AZD1222 COVID-19 vaccine.

The chain links TRBV28 to TRBJ1-1; 7 bases map to TRBD1. The CDR3 has 14 amino acids. Germline V gene data show CDR1 as MDHEN and CDR2 as SYDVKM. V shed 5 bases, J shed 6 bases, and the junction held 9 bases outside the gene matches. The CDR3 reads CASSITTGRSEAFF. The CDR3 nucleotides are TGTGCCAGCAGTATCACGACAGGGCGGTCTGAAGCTTTCTTT.

About this clone: This sample includes further DNA sequences coding for the same CDR3. The V gene is TRBV7-2, the J gene TRBJ2-3; D gene uncertain. CDR3 length: 13 residues. With 3 bases removed from V and 2 bases from J, the gap between germline ends came to 6 bases. In germline, CDR1 is SGHTA, CDR2 FQGNSA. The CDR3 sequence: CASSFGFTDTQYF. CDR3 bases: TGTGCCAGCAGCTTCGGATTCACAGATACGCAGTATTTT.

V usage is TRBV5-6 and J usage is TRBJ1-5; maybe TRBD1 (6 bases). This CDR3 is 14 amino acids long. V lost 4 bases and J lost 7, with 15 bases in between. CDR1 and CDR2 from the germline V gene are SGHDT and YYEEEE. For the CDR3, the DNA is TGTGCCAGCAGCCCAACAGGGTTGGGGCAGCCCCAGCATTTT. Protein sequence: CASSPTGLGQPQHF.

The chain recombines TRBV7-2 with TRBJ2-2; 13 nucleotides agree with TRBD2. Per germline, CDR1 SGHTA and CDR2 FQGNSA. V trimming: 5 bases; J trimming: 5 bases; junction bases outside the gene matches: 5. CDR3 length: 16 amino acids. CDR3 DNA sequence: TGTGCCAGCAGCCCGGGACTAGCGGGGATGACCGGGGAGCTGTTTTTT. Translation: CASSPGLAGMTGELFF.

This sequence joins TRBV18 and TRBJ1-1; D remains unclear. V was shortened by 2 bases and J by 0 bases, with 7 bases between the two germline ends. Germline-derived CDR1 and CDR2 are KGHSH and LQKENI. The CDR3 runs to 14 residues. CDR3 amino acids: CASSPAVMNTEAFF. CDR3 sequence (DNA): TGTGCCAGCTCACCAGCAGTCATGAACACTGAAGCTTTCTTT.

This sequence joins TRBV9 and TRBJ2-7; weak D call: TRBD1 (5 bases). CDR1 SGDLS and CDR2 YYNGEE come from the germline V gene. The ends were cut back, 0 bases at V and 2 bases at J, with 9 bases in the middle. This CDR3 is built from 14 residues. CDR3 sequence reads: CASSVAREPYEQYF. The CDR3 DNA is TGTGCCAGCAGCGTAGCCAGGGAACCCTACGAGCAGTACTTC.

This sequence joins TRBV18 and TRBJ1-2; no clear D gene. Germline V gives CDR1 KGHSH, CDR2 LQKENI. This CDR3 contains 14 residues. The ends were cut back, 3 bases at V and 4 bases at J, with 12 bases in the middle. For the CDR3, the DNA is TGTGCCAGCTCACCGGGCGACGCCTTCTATGGCTACACCTTC. Its translation: CASSPGDAFYGYTF.

The V and J genes are TRBV6-2 or TRBV6-3 and TRBJ1-2; D gene unclear. V lost 4 bases and J lost 4, with 13 bases in between. CDR3 size: 14 residues. The germline gives CDR1 MNHEY, CDR2 SVGEGT. CDR3 in DNA: TGTGCCAGCAGTTCTGGCGGATCCCGCTATGGCTACACCTTC. Its protein product is CASSSGGSRYGYTF.

V and J are TRBV19 and TRBJ1-3; no clear D gene. Trimming cost V 8 bases and J 4 bases, with 18 bases left between them. This CDR3 region has 15 residues. Germline-derived CDR1 and CDR2 are LNHDA and SQIVND (reference sequence). The CDR3 is CASVRDSGRGNTIYF. The DNA for the CDR3 is TGTGCCAGTGTGAGGGATTCGGGCCGCGGAAACACCATATATTTT.

J is TRBJ2-3 and V is TRBV7-3, with 10 nucleotides matching TRBD2. V was pared by 5 bases and J by 3 bases, with 5 bases of the junction left unmatched. CDR1 is SGHTA, CDR2 FQGTGA, per germline. The CDR3 runs 15 residues. In nucleotides, the CDR3 is TGTGCCAGCAGCCGAGCGGGGGGGAAGACAGATACGCAGTATTTT. Amino acid sequence: CASSRAGGKTDTQYF.

This chain links TRBV4-3 with TRBJ1-4, with TRBD1 as a possible D gene (5 bases). Germline V lookup: CDR1 LGHNA, CDR2 YSLEER. This CDR3 is 16 amino acids long. V shed 2 bases and J shed 4 bases, with 14 bases lying between them. This CDR3 reads CASSQQTAAVNEKLFF. The CDR3 nucleotides are TGCGCCAGCAGCCAACAGACAGCCGCTGTTAATGAAAAACTGTTTTTT.

The chain uses TRBV28 and TRBJ2-7, with D uncertain. V dropped 8 bases and J dropped 0 bases, with 8 bases sitting between them. This CDR3 is 12 amino acids long. Germline V gene data show CDR1 as MDHEN and CDR2 as SYDVKM. The CDR3 DNA sequence: TGTGCCAGCGGAGACCCCTCCTACGAGCAGTACTTC. Amino acid sequence: CASGDPSYEQYF.

The rearrangement joins TRBV19 to TRBJ1-5; 8 bases agree with TRBD1. The CDR3 contains 12 residues. J gave up 4 bases and V 9 bases, and 2 bases lay outside the gene matches. Looked up from germline, CDR1 is LNHDA and CDR2 is SQIVND (reference sequence). CDR3 residues: CASRQGNQPQHF. As DNA, the CDR3 is TGTGCCAGCCGACAGGGGAATCAGCCCCAGCATTTT.

This clone appeared a single time. The genes are TRBV10-1 and TRBJ2-7, with D perhaps TRBD2 (5 bases). The CDR3 totals 14 residues. Germline V gene sequence: CDR1 WNHNN, CDR2 SYGVQD (reference sequence). V gave up 8 bases and J gave up 4 bases, with 18 bases separating them. As DNA, the CDR3 is TGCGCCAGCCGTGGCGAGGGCCGGATATACGAGCAGTACTTC. Amino acid sequence: CASRGEGRIYEQYF.

The V call is TRBV5-6, the J call TRBJ2-2, with TRBD1 identical over 8 bases. V was pared by 3 bases and J by 6 bases, with 10 bases of the junction left unmatched. The CDR3 runs 16 residues. Germline V gene sequence: CDR1 SGHDT, CDR2 YYEEEE. The CDR3 loop reads CASSWPMGQDAGELFF. In DNA form, the CDR3 reads TGTGCCAGCAGCTGGCCGATGGGACAGGACGCCGGGGAGCTGTTTTTT.

The V call is TRBV19, the J call TRBJ1-5; D unclear. The CDR3 has 15 amino acids. Trimming shortened V by 3 bases and J by 2 bases, and 11 bases separated the two germline ends. CDR1 is LNHDA and CDR2 is SQIVND in the germline V gene (reference sequence). DNA of the CDR3: TGTGCCAGTAGTATCGCGGGATTTGGCAATCAGCCCCAGCATTTT. Amino acid sequence: CASSIAGFGNQPQHF.